The source of this T cell receptor beta chain is a study of lymphopenia after photon versus proton radiotherapy (dated by TCRdb to the late 2010s). Describing the broader study: Photon and proton radiation therapy were compared by the study for their immunological effects in patients with gastrointestinal tumors who developed high-grade lymphopenia. The goal of the study was to describe how the two radiation modalities differ in their effects on the immune system. The cohort comprised 20 patients with gastrointestinal tumors who received either photon or proton therapy and then developed lymphopenia.

Libraries were made using the immunoSEQ multiplex PCR assay. T cell repertoires were profiled by deep sequencing of rearranged TCR beta loci, alongside multiparametric flow cytometry. Sourced from immuneACCESS, this table was stored by TCRdb with only in-frame sequences that have V and J called. A share of the clones is absent; for the studies checked, an unresolved V gene accounts for under half, and the remainder has no known explanation. This sample comprises tens of thousands of clones, about 83% of them detected only once. Roughly 48% of the sample is held by the ten biggest clonotypes. V is trimmed back by 0 bases and J by 4 bases, and the junction contains 7 bases that no gene match accounts for. The CDR3 runs 17 residues from the cysteine to the phenylalanine. Only the CDR3 DNA is retained, 51 bases long and in frame from the first base. The germline V gene (reference sequence) yields LNHDA for CDR1 and SQIVND for CDR2.

Study-level results and caveats: Relative stability during treatment was observed in proton-treated patients, whereas loss of naive T cells and TCR diversity and gain of effector/memory populations were observed in photon-treated patients. Across the cohort, an inverse correlation was found between a larger post-nadir drop in TCR diversity and overall survival time among patients who died. The authors looked at the survival association only in patients who died, and they framed better survival with proton therapy as a possibility rather than a demonstrated result. After the lymphocyte count nadir, photon-treated repertoires showed oligoclonal expansion, especially of CD8+ Temra cells, which drove the drop in diversity.

This clone was recorded a few times. Its antigen has not been determined. No clone much larger than this one lies a single base away; base qualities are absent. This clonotype was obtained from a woman aged 55-70 years with cholangiocarcinoma. Some clones in this sample may be carry-over from other donors' samples. Sequenced here: peripheral blood, sampled from a patient treated with proton-based radiotherapy. Recombination linked TRBV19 to TRBJ2-1; the central 9 bases match TRBD2. The bases are TGTGCCAGTAGTATAGAATCGGCGGGAGGGGGGTACAATGAGCAGTTCTTC. It translates to CASSIESAGGGYNEQFF.